One sample yielded the 14 T cell receptor beta chains listed below, sequenced in a study of T cells in Graves' hyperthyroidism and ophthalmopathy. Amplified TCR beta CDR3 regions came from RNA transcripts. When the TCR CDR3 underwent first-round RT-PCR, the HTBI primer set was used. In TCRdb, the multiplex PCR reads were re-called with MiXCR into one record per CDR3 protein. The sample holds over 650,000 distinct CDR3 sequences; roughly 15% are singletons and the top ten take around 7.7%. The source material was blood. The receptors come from a man in his late teens or twenties with Graves' hyperthyroidism.

This clonotype was detected ten times or more. In nucleotides, the CDR3 is TGTGCCAGCAGCCAATCAGCGGGAGAGCAGTACTTC. It is translated as CASSQSAGEQYF. V usage is TRBV3-1 and J usage is TRBJ2-7; 7 bases agree with TRBD2. This CDR3 has 12 amino acids. In germline, CDR1 is LGHDT, CDR2 YNNKEL (reference sequence). J gave up 7 bases and V 2 bases, and 2 bases lay outside the gene matches.

This clonotype was found many times. The V and J genes are TRBV27 and TRBJ2-5; no clear D. The CDR3 consists of 14 residues. Trimming left V 2 bases short and J 4 bases short, with 11 bases between. Germline lookup yields CDR1 MNHEY and CDR2 SMNVEV (reference sequence). The CDR3 DNA sequence: TGTGCCAGCAGTTTAGTCTTCCCGGGAGAGACCCAGTACTTC. Encoded protein: CASSLVFPGETQYF.

The table lists this clonotype with many counts. The rearrangement uses TRBV11-3 and TRBJ2-3; D not resolved. Trimming removed 0 bases from V and 5 bases from J, with 3 bases in between. The CDR3 spans 12 residues. Per germline, CDR1 SGHNT and CDR2 YENEEA. CDR3 amino acids: CASSLERDTQYF. CDR3 DNA sequence: TGTGCCAGCAGCTTAGAGAGAGATACGCAGTATTTT.

Only a few counts were recorded for this clonotype. The chain couples TRBV29-1 to TRBJ2-5, with TRBD1 matching 8 bases. V lost 6 bases, J lost 0 bases, and 15 bases stayed unmatched. CDR1 SQVTM and CDR2 ANQGSEA come from the germline V gene. CDR3 length: 17 residues. The CDR3 loop is CSVGQGLVGGYQETQYF. In nucleotides, the CDR3 is TGCAGCGTCGGACAGGGCCTCGTTGGGGGGTACCAAGAGACCCAGTACTTC.

This clonotype came up many times. This chain joins TRBV18 and TRBJ2-1, with 8 bases fitting TRBD2. The V segment lost 3 bases and the J segment 4 bases; nucleotides outside the gene matches: 5. Germline V lookup: CDR1 KGHSH, CDR2 LQKENI. CDR3 size: 15 residues. The CDR3 DNA sequence: TGTGCCAGCTCACCTCCCGGGACTAGGTACAATGAGCAGTTCTTC. This sequence encodes CASSPPGTRYNEQFF.

The chain couples TRBV29-1 to TRBJ2-6; D unclear. The length of the CDR3 is 13 residues. V shed 6 bases and J shed 4 bases, with 10 bases lying between them. Germline loops: CDR1 SQVTM, CDR2 ANQGSEA. Here the CDR3 reads CSVRESGANVLTF. The CDR3 DNA reads as TGCAGCGTAAGGGAATCAGGGGCCAACGTCCTGACTTTC.

This clonotype was counted many times. CDR3 DNA sequence: TGTGCCAGCAGCTTAGAGGTGGGGGACAGGCCTTACTTC. Amino acids: CASSLEVGDRPYF. V usage is TRBV7-8 and J usage is TRBJ2-7, with 8 bases fitting TRBD1. The CDR3 totals 13 residues. Germline loops: CDR1 SGHVS, CDR2 FQNEAQ. With 1 base clipped from V and 13 bases from J, the junction kept 9 bases outside the gene matches. Based on the CDR3 plus reference TRBV7-8 and TRBJ2-7, the full variable domain is GAGVSQSPRYKVAKRGQDVALRCDPISGHVSLFWYQQALGQGPEFLTYFQNEAQLDKSGLPSDRFFAERPEGSVSTLKIQRTQQEDSAVYLCASSLEVGDRPYFGPGTRLTVT.

The chain is built from TRBV19 and TRBJ2-7, with 7 bases identical to TRBD1. With V trimmed by 4 bases and J by 2 bases, 5 bases remained unmatched. The CDR3 spans 14 residues. The V gene's germline CDR1 is LNHDA and CDR2 SQIVND (reference sequence). The CDR3: CASSTRTGPYEQYF. CDR3 nucleotide sequence: TGTGCCAGTAGTACGAGGACAGGCCCCTACGAGCAGTACTTC.

The chain employs TRBV6-5 and TRBJ1-2; maybe TRBD1 (5 bases). The CDR3 runs to 13 residues. V lost 5 bases to trimming and J lost 8 bases, with 15 bases between them. Germline V CDR1 and CDR2: MNHEY, SVGAGI. Written as DNA, the CDR3 is TGTGCCAGCAGTACTCTAGGGGCTGGGGGCTACACCTTC. This encodes CASSTLGAGGYTF.

This clonotype was recorded at least ten times. The rearrangement links TRBV20-1 to TRBJ2-5; D unresolved. Germline CDR1 is DFQATT and CDR2 is SNEGSKA (reference sequence). The CDR3 is 13 amino acids. V was trimmed by 1 base and J by 1 base, leaving 7 bases between them. The CDR3 is CSARGYRQETQYF. For the CDR3, the DNA is TGCAGTGCTAGAGGATACCGCCAAGAGACCCAGTACTTC.

The chain has TRBV7-6 and TRBJ2-2; D is possibly TRBD2 (5 bases). Per germline, CDR1 SGHVS and CDR2 FNYEAQ. This CDR3 spans 15 amino acids. Trimming removed 1 base from V and 6 bases from J, with 12 bases in between. The CDR3 loop reads CASSLGGLLPGELFF. The DNA of the CDR3 is TGTGCCAGCAGCTTAGGCGGGCTTCTCCCCGGGGAGCTGTTTTTT.

This clonotype was seen only once. This clone may be a read error of a much larger clone one base away. V is TRBV20-1 and J is TRBJ2-7; the match to TRBD2 covers 7 bases. The germline V gene has CDR1 DFQATT and CDR2 SNEGSKA (reference sequence). J was trimmed by 2 bases and V by 3 bases; bases with no gene match: 4. The CDR3 spans 13 residues. CDR3 DNA sequence: TGCAGTGCTAGCGGGAGGAGCCCCTACGAGCAGTACTTC. Amino acid sequence: CSASGRSPYEQYF.

V and J are TRBV19 and TRBJ1-5; D gene unclear. V was trimmed by 9 bases and J by 5 bases, leaving 20 bases between them. The germline gives CDR1 LNHDA, CDR2 SQIVND (reference sequence). The CDR3 runs 15 residues. The CDR3: CASLPLGSGDQPQHF. CDR3 coding DNA: TGTGCCAGCCTCCCCCTCGGGAGTGGGGATCAGCCCCAGCATTTT.

This clonotype was observed a handful of times. The chain employs TRBV19 and TRBJ1-1, with D maybe TRBD1 (5 bases). Germline loops: CDR1 LNHDA, CDR2 SQIVND (reference sequence). The CDR3 covers 15 residues. Trimming pared 6 bases from V and 0 bases from J, leaving 14 bases between. The CDR3 region has the DNA TGTGCCAGTAGCCTTAGCGCAGGGTTGAACACTGAAGCTTTCTTT. It is translated as CASSLSAGLNTEAFF.